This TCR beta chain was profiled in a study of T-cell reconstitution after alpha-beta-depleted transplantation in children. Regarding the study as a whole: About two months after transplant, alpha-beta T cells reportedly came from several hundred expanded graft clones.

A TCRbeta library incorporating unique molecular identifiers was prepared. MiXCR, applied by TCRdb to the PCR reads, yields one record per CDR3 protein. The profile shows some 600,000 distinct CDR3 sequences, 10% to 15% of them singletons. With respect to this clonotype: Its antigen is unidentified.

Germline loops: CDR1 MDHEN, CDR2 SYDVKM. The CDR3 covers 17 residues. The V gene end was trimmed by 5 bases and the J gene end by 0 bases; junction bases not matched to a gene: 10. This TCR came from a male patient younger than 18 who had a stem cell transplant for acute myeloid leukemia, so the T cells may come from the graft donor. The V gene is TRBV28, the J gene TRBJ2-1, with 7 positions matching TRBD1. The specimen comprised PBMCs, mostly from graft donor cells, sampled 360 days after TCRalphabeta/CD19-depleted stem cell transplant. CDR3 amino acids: CASSPTTGAVSYNEQFF. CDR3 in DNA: TGTGCCAGCAGTCCTACAACAGGGGCGGTCTCCTACAATGAGCAGTTCTTC.